This entry lists 19 T cell receptor beta chains sequenced from one sample in a study of blood T cell repertoires in COVID-19. Profiling relied on immunoSEQ multiplex PCR, and the TCRdb table lists in-frame clones only, not all of them. The repertoire has under 250,000 clones, around 90% of them found once; the top ten carry around 1.2%. What was sequenced was peripheral blood. These receptors originate from a man aged 25 to 40 with acute or convalescent COVID-19.

The CDR3 nucleotides read TGTGCCAGCAGCCCCCGACAGGAAAAACTGTTTTTT. The encoded protein is CASSPRQEKLFF. The chain joins TRBV2 to TRBJ1-4, with a tentative D call TRBD1 (5 bases). Germline assignment: CDR1 SNHLY and CDR2 FYNNEI. CDR3 size: 12 residues. Trimming pared 6 bases from V and 8 bases from J, leaving 10 bases between.

V usage is TRBV3-1 (or the pseudogene TRBV3-2) and J usage is TRBJ1-2; D gene uncertain. The germline gives CDR1 LGHDT, CDR2 YNNKEL (reference sequence). Trimming pared 4 bases from V and 3 bases from J, leaving 9 bases between. There are 13 residues in the CDR3. CDR3 residues: CASSPTQYYGYTF. CDR3 in DNA: TGTGCCAGCAGCCCTACACAGTACTATGGCTACACCTTC.

The chain carries TRBV3-1 (or the pseudogene TRBV3-2) and TRBJ1-2; no clear D. From germline, CDR1 is LGHDT and CDR2 YNNKEL (reference sequence). The CDR3 contains 14 residues. Trimming removed 4 bases at V and 2 bases at J, with 11 bases between. In DNA form, the CDR3 reads TGTGCCAGCAGCCCTCTCGTCAGAAACTATGGCTACACCTTC. Its translation is CASSPLVRNYGYTF.

The rearrangement uses TRBV2 and TRBJ1-3; tentative D call: TRBD1 (5 bases). The CDR3 is 12 amino acids. Deletions cut 10 bases from V and 1 base from J, with 8 bases between. CDR1 is SNHLY, CDR2 FYNNEI, per germline. CDR3 sequence (DNA): TGTGCCACCAAGGGGTCTGGAAACACCATATATTTT. The encoded protein is CATKGSGNTIYF.

The gene calls are TRBV15 and TRBJ2-1; perhaps TRBD2 as D (5 bases). The germline V gene has CDR1 LNHNV and CDR2 YYDKDF (reference sequence). CDR3 length equals 17 residues. V was pared by 0 bases and J by 4 bases, with 16 bases between. The CDR3: CATSRDPQRSRYNEQFF. DNA for the CDR3: TGTGCCACCAGCAGAGATCCCCAGCGGAGCCGTTACAATGAGCAGTTCTTC.

Concerning this clone itself: This sample also contains other DNA sequences that code for the same CDR3. The CDR3: CASSRDYLGTGWDEQYF. CDR3 bases: TGCGCCAGCAGCCGGGACTACCTTGGGACAGGGTGGGACGAGCAGTACTTC. The chain is built from TRBV5-1 and TRBJ2-7; 9 bases agree with TRBD1. Germline V CDR1 and CDR2: SGHRS, YFSETQ. The CDR3 runs to 17 residues. V lost 4 bases and J lost 5; bases outside the gene matches: 16.

J is TRBJ1-2 and V is TRBV3-1 (or the pseudogene TRBV3-2); no definite D call. CDR1 and CDR2 from the germline V gene are LGHDT and YNNKEL (reference sequence). CDR3 length: 13 amino acids. Trimming removed 2 bases at V and 4 bases at J, with 8 bases between. The chain's CDR3 is CASSQPQTYGYTF. The DNA for the CDR3 is TGTGCCAGCAGCCAACCACAGACCTATGGCTACACCTTC.

The V call is TRBV9, the J call TRBJ1-1; 8 bases fit TRBD1. CDR1 is SGDLS and CDR2 is YYNGEE in the germline V gene. The V and J ends lost 0 bases and 7 bases, in that order; junction bases with no gene match: 8. This CDR3 contains 15 residues. The CDR3: CASSVEATGVSEAFF. For the CDR3, the DNA is TGTGCCAGCAGCGTAGAGGCGACAGGGGTGAGTGAAGCTTTCTTT.

The chain has TRBV28 and TRBJ2-3; 15 nucleotides agree with TRBD2. Per germline, CDR1 MDHEN and CDR2 SYDVKM. The V gene end was trimmed by 5 bases and the J gene end by 6 bases; junction bases not matched to a gene: 3. This CDR3 is built from 15 residues. The CDR3 loop is CASSTGTSGRDTQYF. CDR3 nucleotides: TGTGCCAGCAGTACCGGGACTAGCGGGAGGGATACGCAGTATTTT.

V usage is TRBV19 and J usage is TRBJ1-5; 10 nucleotides align to TRBD1. The CDR3 length is 15 residues. After removal of 7 bases from V and 5 bases from J, the junction contained 8 bases not matched to a gene. The germline gives CDR1 LNHDA, CDR2 SQIVND (reference sequence). CDR3 in amino acids: CASNPWDRGYQPQHF. The DNA for the CDR3 is TGTGCCAGTAACCCATGGGACAGGGGATATCAGCCCCAGCATTTT.

The chain uses TRBV30 and TRBJ2-1; the match to TRBD1 covers 7 bases. The length of the CDR3 is 15 residues. The ends lost 2 bases at V and 11 bases at J; junction bases unmatched: 15. Germline lookup yields CDR1 GTSNPN and CDR2 SVGIG (reference sequence). CDR3 protein: CAWSQEPGQQSKQFF. In DNA, the CDR3 is TGTGCCTGGAGTCAAGAGCCGGGACAGCAAAGTAAGCAGTTCTTC.

The V call is TRBV6-5, the J call TRBJ2-1, with D perhaps TRBD2 (6 bases). This CDR3 is 15 amino acids long. Trimming stripped 0 bases from V and 6 bases from J, with 12 bases between. From germline, CDR1 is MNHEY and CDR2 SVGAGI. The CDR3 DNA reads as TGTGCCAGCAGTTACTCGACGGCCGGGGGCAATGAGCAGTTCTTC. It is translated as CASSYSTAGGNEQFF.

This rearrangement joins TRBV4-1 to TRBJ2-5, with D unresolved. Deletions cut 0 bases from V and 4 bases from J, with 15 bases between. The length of the CDR3 is 16 residues. Germline values: CDR1 MGHRA, CDR2 YSYEKL. The CDR3 reads CASSQEKREVGETQYF. CDR3 in DNA: TGCGCCAGCAGCCAAGAGAAGAGAGAGGTAGGAGAGACCCAGTACTTC.

The CDR3 sequence: CASSPGTAGPSYNEQFF. The CDR3 DNA sequence: TGCGCCAGCAGCCCAGGGACCGCGGGGCCGTCCTACAATGAGCAGTTCTTC. The chain recombines TRBV4-1 with TRBJ2-1; D is possibly TRBD2 (6 bases). Trimming removed 4 bases at V and 1 base at J, with 17 bases between. Germline V CDR1 and CDR2: MGHRA, YSYEKL. This CDR3 is 17 amino acids long.

The chain uses TRBV9 and TRBJ2-7; 9 bases are a match to TRBD2. This CDR3 is built from 15 residues. Germline CDR1 SGDLS, CDR2 YYNGEE. V was clipped by 0 bases and J by 3 bases; unmatched bases: 4. The CDR3 loop is CASSVGGTSFYEQYF. In DNA, the CDR3 is TGTGCCAGCAGCGTAGGAGGGACTAGCTTCTACGAGCAGTACTTC.

The chain carries TRBV28 and TRBJ1-5; weak D call: TRBD1 (5 bases). The germline V gene encodes CDR1 MDHEN and CDR2 SYDVKM. The CDR3 totals 17 residues. V was trimmed by 2 bases and J by 2 bases, leaving 16 bases between them. Here the CDR3 DNA reads TGTGCCAGCAGTTTAATAGGGGCAGGTTCGGGCAATCAGCCCCAGCATTTT. Translating it yields CASSLIGAGSGNQPQHF.

This sequence joins TRBV18 and TRBJ1-5, with D tentatively TRBD1 (6 bases). The germline V and J ends were trimmed by 4 bases and 7 bases, with 17 bases remaining between them. CDR3 size: 15 residues. The germline V gene encodes CDR1 KGHSH and CDR2 LQKENI. The CDR3, as DNA: TGTGCCAGCTCACGAATCACAGGGTGGGACCAGCCCCAGCATTTT. It codes for CASSRITGWDQPQHF.

The gene calls are TRBV23-1 and TRBJ1-4; perhaps TRBD1 as D (5 bases). TRBV23-1 is an ORF; its function is uncertain. This CDR3 has 10 amino acids. The V and J ends lost 10 bases and 14 bases respectively, with 14 bases between them. The CDR3 DNA sequence: TGCGCCACCCGGACAACCGGCCTGTTTTTT. Protein: CATRTTGLFF.

V usage is TRBV5-1 and J usage is TRBJ1-4; D possibly corresponds to TRBD1 (5 bases). The V gene lost 0 bases and the J gene lost 7 bases, with 10 bases spanning the gap. The CDR3 is made up of 14 amino acids. Germline assignment: CDR1 SGHRS and CDR2 YFSETQ. Written as DNA, the CDR3 is TGCGCCAGCAGCTTGGGGGGACTCGGTGAAAAACTGTTTTTT. It encodes CASSLGGLGEKLFF.